Included here is one TCR beta chain sequence, with context. This entry belongs to a study of blood T cell repertoires in COVID-19. On the study more broadly: The cDNA or gDNA used as material had been derived from T cells, B-cell-depleted T cells, or PBMCs.

Original processing methods: It was from reference gene primer amplification that nucleated cell counts were estimated. Only in-frame clones appear in the TCRdb table, and some are missing; sequencing was by immunoSEQ multiplex PCR. The V and J calls and clone size come from that table; D and trimming were worked out from the DNA. The sample carries 140,000 to 150,000 clones, 88% recorded once. The germline gives CDR1 PRHDT, CDR2 FYEKMQ (reference sequence). The V segment lost 5 bases and the J segment 3 bases; nucleotides outside the gene matches: 5. The CDR3 sequence is 14 residues long. The chain couples TRBV13 to TRBJ2-7; 9 bases line up with TRBD1. The receptor was isolated from a man in his sixties with active or convalescent COVID-19. Sequencing was carried out using peripheral blood. The CDR3 nucleotides read TGTGCCAGCAGCCATCGGACAGGGGTCTACGAGCAGTACTTC. It codes for CASSHRTGVYEQYF. Full variable domain (rest looked up from reference TRBV13 and TRBJ2-7): AAGVIQSPRHLIKEKRETATLKCYPIPRHDTVYWYQQGPGQDPQFLISFYEKMQSDKGSIPDRFSAQQFSDYHSELNMSSLELGDSALYFCASSHRTGVYEQYFGPGTRLTVT.